The sequence of this T cell receptor (beta chain) was determined in a study of PD-L1 blockade in urothelial cancer. Study in general: Patients took up atezolizumab in about 2014 at 1,200 mg intravenously every 3 weeks. Treatment start was followed by blood analysis at 3 weeks (second dose) and again at 6 weeks.

Method: immunoSEQ multiplex PCR; TCRdb's copy keeps in-frame clones and lacks some. The table includes around 80,000 clones, around 93% detected once. As to time point: peripheral blood 6 weeks after treatment start. CDR3 length: 13 residues. The V end was cut by 2 bases, the J end by 3 bases, with 5 bases between. The germline CDR1 and CDR2 sequences are SGHTA and FQGTGA. J is TRBJ1-5 and V is TRBV7-3; D call uncertain. Here the sequenced sample was PBMCs, taken around atezolizumab (anti-PD-L1) treatment. This TCR derives from an elderly woman with urothelial cancer. The CDR3 DNA sequence: TGTGCCAGCAGCTTATCGTCCAATCAGCCCCAGCATTTT. It translates to CASSLSSNQPQHF.